A selection of T cell receptor beta chains follows, all from one sample in a study of identical twins. TCRdb fed the 5' RACE reads into MiXCR, producing one record per CDR3 protein. The sample includes around 480,000 distinct CDR3 sequences, around an eighth of them seen just once. Separately, the same data were catalogued under a study of yellow fever vaccine responses in identical twins.

The sample comprised CD4+ T cells sorted from blood. These receptor sequences come from a young woman in good health. Each CDR3 is given with its conserved first and last residue. The D gene is left open where the match is weak. Clone size, where shown, is once, few, many, or a class for clones that have expanded.

few	TRBD2	TRBV6-1	TRBJ2-7	CALGGVSSYEQYF	TGCGCCCTGGGAGGGGTTAGCTCCTACGAGCAGTACTTC
few	TRBD2	TRBV11-2	TRBJ2-1	CASSSLAGGSSEQFF	TGTGCCAGCAGTTCGCTAGCGGGAGGTTCCAGTGAGCAGTTCTTC
.	.	TRBV15	TRBJ2-1	CATSNGAGSHNEQFF	TGTGCCACCAGCAATGGGGCGGGATCCCACAATGAGCAGTTCTTC
.	.	TRBV20-1	TRBJ2-7	CSASHSKGSYEQYF	TGCAGTGCTAGCCATTCCAAGGGATCCTACGAGCAGTACTTC
few	.	TRBV4-2	TRBJ2-5	CASSQAGTQNRETQYF	TGTGCCAGCAGCCAAGCCGGGACTCAAAATCGGGAGACCCAGTACTTC
.	.	TRBV2	TRBJ2-1	CASSEPLNEQFF	TGTGCCAGCAGCGAACCCTTGAATGAGCAGTTCTTC
few	.	TRBV18	TRBJ2-7	CASSSLLTASYEQYF	TGTGCCAGCTCATCGTTACTGACGGCCTCCTACGAGCAGTACTTC
many	.	TRBV7-3	TRBJ2-1	CASSPGLLGENEQFF	TGTGCCAGCAGCCCCGGGTTACTGGGGGAGAATGAGCAGTTCTTC
.	TRBD1	TRBV20-1	TRBJ2-7	CSAAQGPGSYEQYF	TGCAGTGCTGCACAGGGGCCGGGTTCCTACGAGCAGTACTTC
few	.	TRBV29-1	TRBJ2-1	CSATNNEQFF	TGCAGCGCTACCAACAATGAGCAGTTCTTC
few	TRBD1	TRBV5-8	TRBJ1-5	CASSWGQGLPHNQPQHF	TGTGCCAGCAGCTGGGGACAGGGTTTACCCCACAATCAGCCCCAGCATTTT
few	.	TRBV11-2	TRBJ1-2	CASSIQGFGYTF	TGTGCCAGCAGCATACAGGGATTCGGCTACACCTTC
.	TRBD2	TRBV25-1	TRBJ2-5	CASSAVAGGGETQYF	TGTGCCAGCAGTGCGGTCGCGGGAGGGGGAGAGACCCAGTACTTC
.	.	TRBV18	TRBJ2-7	CASSPPGTIYEQYF	TGTGCCAGCTCACCACCAGGTACAATCTACGAGCAGTACTTC
few	TRBD1	TRBV28	TRBJ1-2	CASSTGGFGYTF	TGTGCCAGCAGCACAGGGGGCTTTGGCTACACCTTC
many	TRBD1	TRBV29-1	TRBJ2-1	CSSRTGPLAEQFF	TGCAGCTCCCGGACAGGCCCTTTAGCTGAGCAGTTCTTC
.	TRBD2	TRBV12-3/TRBV12-4	TRBJ2-1	CASTLGGSWGNEQFF	TGTGCCAGCACCCTTGGCGGGAGCTGGGGCAATGAGCAGTTCTTC